This section outlines one TCR beta chain sequence together with its context. The target antigen is unknown. This specimen belongs to a study of T cell responses to AZD1222 COVID-19 vaccine. Study at large: Pooling was applied to second doses at about 4 or about 12 weeks.

Some clones are missing from TCRdb's copy, which holds only in-frame ones; the method was immunoSEQ multiplex PCR. This sample yields 110,000 to 150,000 clones, of which about 93% are seen a single time; under 6.5% belongs to the top ten. Findings of the study overall: The study reported that nearly half of spike-specific TCRs target unmutated variant regions. Repertoires were obtained only post-peak T cell response.

V dropped 2 bases and J dropped 1; count of bases not matched to a gene: 5. Germline V gene sequence: CDR1 SNHLY, CDR2 FYNNEI. CDR3 length: 17 residues. The V and J genes are TRBV2 and TRBJ1-5, with 10 bases identical to TRBD1. The sample here was peripheral blood, taken on day 0 of AZD1222 vaccination. The sequence was obtained from an adult in good health. CDR3 nucleotide sequence: TGTGCCAGCAGTGAACTGAGGACAGGGGGAAGCAATCAGCCCCAGCATTTT. It is translated as CASSELRTGGSNQPQHF.